This T cell receptor (beta chain) was captured by sequencing in a study of CD4 T cells in relation to SARS-CoV-2 and coronaviruses. Background on the study: ViraFEST: approximately 10-day antigen culture of PBMCs, then TCR beta CDR3 sequencing.

This CDR3 has 15 amino acids. From germline, CDR1 is SGHTA and CDR2 FQGNSA. The J segment lost 8 bases and the V segment lost 1 base, leaving 5 bases of the junction unmatched. About this clone: Its target is unknown.

Whole-study findings and limits: Memory recall responses, not primary responses primed in culture, are what the assay detects. Each donor contributed either pre-pandemic or post-infection samples, not both.

The data were produced by immunoSEQ multiplex PCR, yet TCRdb's version contains in-frame clones alone and is incomplete. The data hold about 36,000 clones, with around 77% observed a single time. Over 80,000 naive or memory CD4+ cells were cultured with CEF peptides for roughly eleven days. The sequence was collected from an adult with COVID-19. The sequenced material came from memory CD4+ T cells from PBMCs, cultured in vitro. The chain couples TRBV7-2 to TRBJ2-1, with 10 nucleotides matching TRBD2. The CDR3 nucleotides read TGTGCCAGCAGCTTAGAAGCGGGAGGGCCCCATGAGCAGTTCTTC. Translation gives CASSLEAGGPHEQFF.